These 7 T cell receptor beta chains were all obtained from the same sample, sequenced in a study of cytomegalovirus exposure and HLA in healthy donors. Use of 60 Vbeta and 13 Jbeta primers characterized the PCR. Measured with immunoSEQ multiplex PCR; TCRdb has only the in-frame clones, and not every one. Across around 140,000 clones, the top ten clones capture 0.75% to 1% of the sample. The material sequenced was PBMCs. These receptors were taken from a male donor in good health and CMV-seronegative.

The chain employs TRBV10-3 and TRBJ2-1; 8 bases fit TRBD2. CDR1 is ENHRY, CDR2 SYGVKD, per germline. CDR3 length: 18 amino acids. Unmatched junction bases numbered 7, after V lost 0 bases and J lost 0 bases. The CDR3 coding sequence is TGTGCCATCAGTGAGTCCGGGAGGGGGGTCAGCTCCTACAATGAGCAGTTCTTC. Encoded protein: CAISESGRGVSSYNEQFF.

V and J are TRBV7-8 and TRBJ1-6; perhaps TRBD1 as D (5 bases). Per germline, CDR1 SGHVS and CDR2 FQNEAQ. This CDR3 spans 14 amino acids. V lost 0 bases and J 9 bases, leaving 9 bases between the germline ends. CDR3 DNA sequence: TGTGCCAGCAGCTTAGCCAGGGCTGGTTCACCCCTCCACTTT. Translated: CASSLARAGSPLHF.

The chain joins TRBV19 to TRBJ2-3; 8 nucleotides match TRBD1. The ends lost 8 bases at V and 4 bases at J; junction bases unmatched: 11. The CDR3 is 15 residues long. Germline V gene lookup returns CDR1 LNHDA and CDR2 SQIVND (reference sequence). The CDR3 protein is CASGPRTGTPDTQYF. CDR3 nucleotide sequence: TGTGCCAGTGGCCCCAGGACAGGGACTCCAGATACGCAGTATTTT.

CDR3: CSVGLALGEQYF. Here the CDR3 DNA reads TGCAGCGTGGGACTAGCGTTAGGCGAGCAGTACTTC. The rearrangement links TRBV29-1 to TRBJ2-7, with 10 bases fitting TRBD2. The CDR3 has 12 amino acids. J gave up 6 bases and V 6 bases, and 5 bases lay outside the gene matches. CDR1 SQVTM and CDR2 ANQGSEA come from the germline V gene.

The chain employs TRBV19 and TRBJ2-7, with D possibly TRBD1 on 6 matching bases. From germline, CDR1 is LNHDA and CDR2 SQIVND (reference sequence). The CDR3 sequence is 14 residues long. The germline V and J ends were trimmed by 2 bases and 4 bases, with 12 bases remaining between them. CDR3 in amino acids: CASSISTGLYEQYF. CDR3 coding DNA: TGTGCCAGTAGTATATCTACAGGGTTGTACGAGCAGTACTTC.

The chain employs TRBV28 and TRBJ2-1; 10 nucleotides align to TRBD1. Unmatched junction bases numbered 15, after V lost 8 bases and J lost 8 bases. Germline V gene data show CDR1 as MDHEN and CDR2 as SYDVKM. There are 16 residues in the CDR3. CDR3 in DNA: TGTGCCAGCGGTATTCCGCCGGGACAGGGGAAAGATGAGCAGTTCTTC. This codes for CASGIPPGQGKDEQFF.

The genes are TRBV19 and TRBJ2-5, with 7 bases matching TRBD2. The CDR3 totals 14 residues. Unmatched junction bases numbered 14, after V lost 5 bases and J lost 11 bases. Germline CDR1 reads LNHDA; CDR2 reads SQIVND (reference sequence). CDR3 nucleotide sequence: TGTGCCAGTAGTCCGAGGACTAGGGGCAGAGAGCAGTACTTC. Residues: CASSPRTRGREQYF.